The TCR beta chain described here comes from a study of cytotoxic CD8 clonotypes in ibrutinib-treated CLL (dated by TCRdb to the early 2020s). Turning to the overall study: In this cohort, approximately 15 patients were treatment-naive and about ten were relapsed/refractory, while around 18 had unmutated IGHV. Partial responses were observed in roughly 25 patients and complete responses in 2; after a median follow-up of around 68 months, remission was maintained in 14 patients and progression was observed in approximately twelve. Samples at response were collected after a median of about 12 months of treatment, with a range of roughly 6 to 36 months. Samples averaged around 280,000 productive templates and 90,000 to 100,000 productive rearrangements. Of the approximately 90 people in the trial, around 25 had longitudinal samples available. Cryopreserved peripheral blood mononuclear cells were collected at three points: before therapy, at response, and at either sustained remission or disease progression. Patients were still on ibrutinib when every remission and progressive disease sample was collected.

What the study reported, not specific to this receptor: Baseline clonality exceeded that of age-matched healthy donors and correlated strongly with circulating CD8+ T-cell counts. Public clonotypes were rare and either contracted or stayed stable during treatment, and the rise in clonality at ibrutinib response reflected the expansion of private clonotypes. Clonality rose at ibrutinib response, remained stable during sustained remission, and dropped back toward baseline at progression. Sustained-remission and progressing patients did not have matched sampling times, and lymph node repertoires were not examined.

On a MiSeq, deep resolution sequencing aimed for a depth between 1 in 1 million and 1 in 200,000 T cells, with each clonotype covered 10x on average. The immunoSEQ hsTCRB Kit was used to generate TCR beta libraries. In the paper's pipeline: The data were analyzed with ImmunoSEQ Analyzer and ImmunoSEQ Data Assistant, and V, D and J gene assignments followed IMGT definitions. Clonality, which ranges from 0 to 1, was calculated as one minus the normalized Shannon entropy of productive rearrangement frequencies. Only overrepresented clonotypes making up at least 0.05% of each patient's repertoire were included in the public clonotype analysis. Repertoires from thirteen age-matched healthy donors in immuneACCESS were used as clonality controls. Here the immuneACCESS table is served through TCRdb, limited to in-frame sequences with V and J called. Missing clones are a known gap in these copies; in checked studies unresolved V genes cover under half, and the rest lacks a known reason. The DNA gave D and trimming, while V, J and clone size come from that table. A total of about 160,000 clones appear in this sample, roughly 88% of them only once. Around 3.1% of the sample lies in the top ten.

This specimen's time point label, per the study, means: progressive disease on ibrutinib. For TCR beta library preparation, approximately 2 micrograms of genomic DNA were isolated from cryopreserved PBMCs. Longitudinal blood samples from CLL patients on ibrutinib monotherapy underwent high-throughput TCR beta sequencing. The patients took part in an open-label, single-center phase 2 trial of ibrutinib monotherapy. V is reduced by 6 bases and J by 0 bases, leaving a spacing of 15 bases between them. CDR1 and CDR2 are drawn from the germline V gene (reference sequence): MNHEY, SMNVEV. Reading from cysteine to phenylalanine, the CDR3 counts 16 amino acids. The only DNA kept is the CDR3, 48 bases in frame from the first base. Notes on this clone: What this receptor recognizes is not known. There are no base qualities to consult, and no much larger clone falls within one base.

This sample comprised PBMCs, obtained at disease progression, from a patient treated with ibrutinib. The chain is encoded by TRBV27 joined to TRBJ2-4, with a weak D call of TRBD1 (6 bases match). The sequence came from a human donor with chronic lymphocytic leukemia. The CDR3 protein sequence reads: CASRSGDILAKNIQYF. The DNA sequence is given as TGTGCCAGCAGATCTGGGGACATACTAGCCAAAAACATTCAGTACTTC.